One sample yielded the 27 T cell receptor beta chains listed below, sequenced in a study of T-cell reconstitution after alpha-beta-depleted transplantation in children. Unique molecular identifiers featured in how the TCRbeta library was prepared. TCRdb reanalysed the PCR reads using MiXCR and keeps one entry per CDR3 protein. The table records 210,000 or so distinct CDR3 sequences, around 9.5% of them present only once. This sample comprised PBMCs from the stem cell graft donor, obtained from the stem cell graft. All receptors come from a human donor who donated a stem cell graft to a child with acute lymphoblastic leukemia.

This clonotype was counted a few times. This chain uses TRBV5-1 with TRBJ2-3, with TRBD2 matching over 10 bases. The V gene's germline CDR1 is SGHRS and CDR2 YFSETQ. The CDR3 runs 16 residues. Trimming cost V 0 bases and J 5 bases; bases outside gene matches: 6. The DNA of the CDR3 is TGCGCCAGCAGCTTGGGGAGCGGGGGGGCAGGAGATACGCAGTATTTT. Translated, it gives CASSLGSGGAGDTQYF. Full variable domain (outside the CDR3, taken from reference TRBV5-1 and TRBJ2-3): KAGVTQTPRYLIKTRGQQVTLSCSPISGHRSVSWYQQTPGQGLQFLFEYFSETQRNKGNFPGRFSGRQFSNSRSEMNVSTLELGDSALYLCASSLGSGGAGDTQYFGPGTRLTVL.

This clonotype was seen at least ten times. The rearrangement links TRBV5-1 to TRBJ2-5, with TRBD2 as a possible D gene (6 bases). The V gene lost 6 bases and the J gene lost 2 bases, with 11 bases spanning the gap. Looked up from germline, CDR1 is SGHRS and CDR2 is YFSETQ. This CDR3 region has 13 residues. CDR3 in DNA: TGCGCCAGCACTGGAGGAGGGCAAGAGACCCAGTACTTC. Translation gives CASTGGGQETQYF. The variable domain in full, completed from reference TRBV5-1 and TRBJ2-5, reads KAGVTQTPRYLIKTRGQQVTLSCSPISGHRSVSWYQQTPGQGLQFLFEYFSETQRNKGNFPGRFSGRQFSNSRSEMNVSTLELGDSALYLCASTGGGQETQYFGPGTRLLVL.

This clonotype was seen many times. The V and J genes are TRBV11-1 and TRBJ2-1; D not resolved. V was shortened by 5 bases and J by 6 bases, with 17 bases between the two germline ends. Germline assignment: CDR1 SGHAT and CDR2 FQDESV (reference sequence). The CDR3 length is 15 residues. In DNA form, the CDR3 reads TGTGCCAGCAGCCCCGGCTGGGTAGGCGGCAATGAGCAGTTCTTC. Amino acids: CASSPGWVGGNEQFF. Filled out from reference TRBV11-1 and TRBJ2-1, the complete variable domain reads EAEVAQSPRYKITEKSQAVAFWCDPISGHATLYWYRQILGQGPELLVQFQDESVVDDSQLPKDRFSAERLKGVDSTLKIQPAELGDSAMYLCASSPGWVGGNEQFFGPGTRLTVL.

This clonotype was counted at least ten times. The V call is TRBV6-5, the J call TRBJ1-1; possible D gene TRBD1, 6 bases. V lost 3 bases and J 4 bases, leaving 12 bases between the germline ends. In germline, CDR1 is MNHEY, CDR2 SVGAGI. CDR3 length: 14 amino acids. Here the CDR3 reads CASSYNRDGTEAFF. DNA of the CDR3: TGTGCCAGCAGTTATAACAGGGACGGCACTGAAGCTTTCTTT.

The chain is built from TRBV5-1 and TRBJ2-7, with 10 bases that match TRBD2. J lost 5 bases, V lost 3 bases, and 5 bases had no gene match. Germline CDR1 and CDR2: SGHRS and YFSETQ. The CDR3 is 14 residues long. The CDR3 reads CASSSGTSAHEQYF. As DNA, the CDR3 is TGCGCCAGCAGCTCCGGGACTAGCGCTCACGAGCAGTACTTC.

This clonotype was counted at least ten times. CDR3 DNA sequence: TGTGCCAGCAGCTCCCTGACTAGCGCGACCTACGAGCAGTACTTC. Translation: CASSSLTSATYEQYF. The J gene is TRBJ2-7, the V gene TRBV7-9; TRBD2 agrees at 8 bases. This CDR3 region has 15 residues. Per germline, CDR1 SEHNR and CDR2 FQNEAQ (reference sequence). The junction had 7 bases not matched to a gene; V was cut back by 4 bases and J by 2 bases.

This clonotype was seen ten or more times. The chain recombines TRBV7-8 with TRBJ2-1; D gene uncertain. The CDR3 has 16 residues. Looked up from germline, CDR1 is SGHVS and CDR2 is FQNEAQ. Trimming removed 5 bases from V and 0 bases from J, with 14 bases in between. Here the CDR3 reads CASSPGTGASYNEQFF. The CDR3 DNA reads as TGTGCCAGCAGCCCAGGCACGGGCGCCTCCTACAATGAGCAGTTCTTC.

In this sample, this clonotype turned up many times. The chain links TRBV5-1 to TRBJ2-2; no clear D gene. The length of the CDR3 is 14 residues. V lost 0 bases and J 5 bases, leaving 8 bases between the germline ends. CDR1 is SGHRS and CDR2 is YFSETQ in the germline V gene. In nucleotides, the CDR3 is TGCGCCAGCAGCTTGGAGAGTAGTACCGGGGAGCTGTTTTTT. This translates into CASSLESSTGELFF.

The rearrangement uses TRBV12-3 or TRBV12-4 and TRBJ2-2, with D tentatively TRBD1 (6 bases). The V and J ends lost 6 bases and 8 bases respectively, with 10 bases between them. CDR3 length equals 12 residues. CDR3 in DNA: TGTGCCAGCAGGCTAGGGGGTGGGGAGCTGTTTTTT. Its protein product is CASRLGGGELFF.

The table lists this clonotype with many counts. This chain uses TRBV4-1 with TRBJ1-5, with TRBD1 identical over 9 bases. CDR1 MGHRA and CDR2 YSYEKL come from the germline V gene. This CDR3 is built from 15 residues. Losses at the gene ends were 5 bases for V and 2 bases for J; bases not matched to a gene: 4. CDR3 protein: CASSFRQGGNQPQHF. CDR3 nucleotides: TGCGCCAGCAGCTTCCGACAGGGGGGCAATCAGCCCCAGCATTTT.

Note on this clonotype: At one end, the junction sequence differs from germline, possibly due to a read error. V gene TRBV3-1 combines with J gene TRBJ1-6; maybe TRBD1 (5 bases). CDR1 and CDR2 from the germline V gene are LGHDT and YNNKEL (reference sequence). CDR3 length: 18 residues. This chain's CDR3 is CACSQRRDSLSYNSPLHF. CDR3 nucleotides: TGTGCCTGCAGCCAACGCCGAGACAGCCTCTCCTATAATTCACCCCTCCACTTT.

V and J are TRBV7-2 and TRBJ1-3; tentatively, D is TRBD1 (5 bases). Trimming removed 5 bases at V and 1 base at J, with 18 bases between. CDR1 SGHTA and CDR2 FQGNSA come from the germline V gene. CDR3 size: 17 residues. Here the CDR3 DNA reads TGTGCCAGCAGCCATATTCCGGGGCCGATTTCTGGAAACACCATATATTTT. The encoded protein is CASSHIPGPISGNTIYF.

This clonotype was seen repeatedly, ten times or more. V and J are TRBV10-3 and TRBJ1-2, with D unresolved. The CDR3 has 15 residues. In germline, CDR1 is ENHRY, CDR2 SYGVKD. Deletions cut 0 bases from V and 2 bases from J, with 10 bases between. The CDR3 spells CAISESRAYNYGYTF. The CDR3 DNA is TGTGCCATCAGTGAGTCCCGGGCCTACAACTATGGCTACACCTTC.

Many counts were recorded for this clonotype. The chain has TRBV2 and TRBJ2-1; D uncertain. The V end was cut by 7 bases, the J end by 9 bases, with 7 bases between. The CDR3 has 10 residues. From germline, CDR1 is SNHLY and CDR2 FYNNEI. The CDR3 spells CASIGREQFF. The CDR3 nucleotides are TGTGCCAGCATCGGGCGTGAGCAGTTCTTC.

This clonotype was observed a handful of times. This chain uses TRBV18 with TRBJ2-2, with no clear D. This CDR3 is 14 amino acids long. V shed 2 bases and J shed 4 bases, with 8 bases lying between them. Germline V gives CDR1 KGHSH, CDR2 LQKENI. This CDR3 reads CASSPLDSTGELFF. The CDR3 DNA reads TGTGCCAGCTCACCATTAGATTCCACCGGGGAGCTGTTTTTT.

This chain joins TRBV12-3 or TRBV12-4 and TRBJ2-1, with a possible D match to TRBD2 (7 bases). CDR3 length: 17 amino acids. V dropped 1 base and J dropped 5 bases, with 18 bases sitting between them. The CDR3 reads CASSLVAGAEKHNEQFF. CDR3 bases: TGTGCCAGCAGTTTAGTGGCGGGGGCCGAAAAACACAATGAGCAGTTCTTC.

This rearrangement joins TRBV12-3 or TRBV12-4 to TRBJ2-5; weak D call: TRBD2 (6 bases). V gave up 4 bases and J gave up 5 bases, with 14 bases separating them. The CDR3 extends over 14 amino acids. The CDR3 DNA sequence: TGTGCCAGCAGTTCGGGAGTTTATAGGGAGACCCAGTACTTC. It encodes CASSSGVYRETQYF.

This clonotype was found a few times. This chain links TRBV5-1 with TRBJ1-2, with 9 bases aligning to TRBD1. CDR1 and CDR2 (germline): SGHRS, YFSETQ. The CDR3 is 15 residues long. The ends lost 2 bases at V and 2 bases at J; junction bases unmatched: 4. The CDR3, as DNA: TGCGCCAGCAGCTTCTGGACAGGGGAAAACTATGGCTACACCTTC. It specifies CASSFWTGENYGYTF.

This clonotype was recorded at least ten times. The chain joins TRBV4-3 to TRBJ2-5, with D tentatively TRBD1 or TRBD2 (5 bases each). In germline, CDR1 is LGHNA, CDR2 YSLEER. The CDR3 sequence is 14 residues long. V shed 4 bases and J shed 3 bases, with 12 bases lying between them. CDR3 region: CASSLLLGEETQYF. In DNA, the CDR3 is TGCGCCAGCAGCCTATTACTAGGGGAAGAGACCCAGTACTTC.

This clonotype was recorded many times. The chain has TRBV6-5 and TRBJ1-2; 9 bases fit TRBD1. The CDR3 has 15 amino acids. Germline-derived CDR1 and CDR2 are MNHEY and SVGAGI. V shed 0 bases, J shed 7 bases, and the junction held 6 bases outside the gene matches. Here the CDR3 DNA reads TGTGCCAGCAGTTACTCGAGGGACAGGGTTTCTGGCTACACCTTC. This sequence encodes CASSYSRDRVSGYTF.

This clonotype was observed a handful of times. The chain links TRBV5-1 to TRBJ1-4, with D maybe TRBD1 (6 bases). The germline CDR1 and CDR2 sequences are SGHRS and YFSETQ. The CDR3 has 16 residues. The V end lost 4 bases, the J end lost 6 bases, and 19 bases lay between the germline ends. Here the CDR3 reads CASSVRVGGADEKLFF. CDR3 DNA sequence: TGCGCCAGCAGCGTAAGGGTGGGGGGCGCAGATGAAAAACTGTTTTTT.

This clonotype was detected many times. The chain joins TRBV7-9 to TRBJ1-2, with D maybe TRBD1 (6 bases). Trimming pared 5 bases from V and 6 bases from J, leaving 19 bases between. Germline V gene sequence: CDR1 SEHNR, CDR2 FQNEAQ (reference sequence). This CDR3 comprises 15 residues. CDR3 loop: CASSTGHGGADGYTF. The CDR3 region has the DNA TGTGCCAGCAGCACAGGTCACGGGGGCGCGGATGGCTACACCTTC.

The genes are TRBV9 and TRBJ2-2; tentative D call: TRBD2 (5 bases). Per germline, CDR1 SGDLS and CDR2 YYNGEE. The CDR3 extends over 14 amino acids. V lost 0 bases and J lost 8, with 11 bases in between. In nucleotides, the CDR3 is TGTGCCAGCAGCGTAGCTTTGACTATTGGGGAGCTGTTTTTT. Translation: CASSVALTIGELFF.

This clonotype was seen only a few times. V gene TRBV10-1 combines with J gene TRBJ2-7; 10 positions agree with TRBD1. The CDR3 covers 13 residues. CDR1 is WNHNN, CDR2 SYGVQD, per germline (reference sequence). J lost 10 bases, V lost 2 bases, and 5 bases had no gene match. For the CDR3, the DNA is TGCGCCAGCAGTGAGACCGGACAGGGGGGACAGTACTTC. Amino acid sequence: CASSETGQGGQYF.

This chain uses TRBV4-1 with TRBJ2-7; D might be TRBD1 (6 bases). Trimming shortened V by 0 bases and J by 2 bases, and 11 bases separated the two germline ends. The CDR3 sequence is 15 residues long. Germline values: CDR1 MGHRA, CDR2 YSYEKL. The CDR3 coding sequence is TGCGCCAGCAGCCAAGAACAGGGTAGGACCTACGAGCAGTACTTC. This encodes CASSQEQGRTYEQYF.

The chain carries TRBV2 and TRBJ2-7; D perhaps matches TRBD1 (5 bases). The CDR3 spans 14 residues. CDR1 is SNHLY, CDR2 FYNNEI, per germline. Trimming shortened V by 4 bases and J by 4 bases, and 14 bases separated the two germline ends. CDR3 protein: CASSGPRQLYEQYF. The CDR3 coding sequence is TGTGCCAGCAGTGGACCCCGACAGTTATACGAGCAGTACTTC.

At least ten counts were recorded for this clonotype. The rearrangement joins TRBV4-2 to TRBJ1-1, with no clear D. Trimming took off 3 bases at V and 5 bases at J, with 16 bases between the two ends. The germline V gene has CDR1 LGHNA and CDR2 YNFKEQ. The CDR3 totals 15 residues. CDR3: CASSQPTDEWTEAFF. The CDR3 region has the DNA TGTGCCAGCAGCCAGCCGACTGATGAATGGACTGAAGCTTTCTTT.